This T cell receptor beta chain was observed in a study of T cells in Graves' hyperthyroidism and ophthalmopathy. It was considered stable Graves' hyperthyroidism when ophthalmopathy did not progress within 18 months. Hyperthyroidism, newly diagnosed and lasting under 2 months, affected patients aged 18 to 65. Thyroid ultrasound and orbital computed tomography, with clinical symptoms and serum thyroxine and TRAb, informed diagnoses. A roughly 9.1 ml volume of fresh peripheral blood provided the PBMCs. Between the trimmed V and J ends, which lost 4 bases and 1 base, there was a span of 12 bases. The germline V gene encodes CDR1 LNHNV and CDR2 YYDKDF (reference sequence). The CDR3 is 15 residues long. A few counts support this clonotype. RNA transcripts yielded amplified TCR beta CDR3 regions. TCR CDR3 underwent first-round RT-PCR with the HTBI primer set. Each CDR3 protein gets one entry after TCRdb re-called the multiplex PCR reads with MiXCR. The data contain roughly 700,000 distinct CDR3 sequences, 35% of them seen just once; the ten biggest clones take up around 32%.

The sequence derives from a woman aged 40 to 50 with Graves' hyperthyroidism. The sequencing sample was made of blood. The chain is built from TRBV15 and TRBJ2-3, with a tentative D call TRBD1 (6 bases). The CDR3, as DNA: TGTGCCACCAGCACCACTCGGACAGGCACAGATACGCAGTATTTT. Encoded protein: CATSTTRTGTDTQYF.